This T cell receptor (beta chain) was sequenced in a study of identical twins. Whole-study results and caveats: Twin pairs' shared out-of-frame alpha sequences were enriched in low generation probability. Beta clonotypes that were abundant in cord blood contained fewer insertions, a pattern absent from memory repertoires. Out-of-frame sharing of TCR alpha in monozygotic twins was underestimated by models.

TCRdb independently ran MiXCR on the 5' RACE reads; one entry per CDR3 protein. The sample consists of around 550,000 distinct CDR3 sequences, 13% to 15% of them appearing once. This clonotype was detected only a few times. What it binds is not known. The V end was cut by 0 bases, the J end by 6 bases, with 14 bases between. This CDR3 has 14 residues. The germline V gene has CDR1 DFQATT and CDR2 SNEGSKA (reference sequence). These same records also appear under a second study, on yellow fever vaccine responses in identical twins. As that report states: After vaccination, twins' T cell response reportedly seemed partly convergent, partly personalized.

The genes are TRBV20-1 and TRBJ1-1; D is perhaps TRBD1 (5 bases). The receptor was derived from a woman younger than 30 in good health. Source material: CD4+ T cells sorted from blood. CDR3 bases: TGCAGTGCTAGAGATCCAGTCCGGGGCCCTGAAGCTTTCTTT. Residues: CSARDPVRGPEAFF.